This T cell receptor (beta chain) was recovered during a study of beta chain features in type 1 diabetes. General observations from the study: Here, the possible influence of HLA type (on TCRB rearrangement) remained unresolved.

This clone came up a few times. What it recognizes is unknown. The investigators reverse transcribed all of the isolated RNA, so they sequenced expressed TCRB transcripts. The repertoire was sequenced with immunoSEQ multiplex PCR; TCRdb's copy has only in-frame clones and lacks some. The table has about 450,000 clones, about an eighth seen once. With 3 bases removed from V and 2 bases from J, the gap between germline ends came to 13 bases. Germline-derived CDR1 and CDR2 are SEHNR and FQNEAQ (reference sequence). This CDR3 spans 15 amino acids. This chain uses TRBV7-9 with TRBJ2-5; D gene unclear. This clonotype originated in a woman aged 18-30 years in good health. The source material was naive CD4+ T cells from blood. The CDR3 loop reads CASSFHGLAQETQYF. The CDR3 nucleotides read TGTGCCAGCAGCTTCCACGGGCTTGCGCAAGAGACCCAGTACTTC.